This TCR beta chain was recorded in a study of chemoradiotherapy in HPV16-positive cancers. The wider study: Candidate HPV-specific T-cell clones and common TCR motifs came from functional assays in a couple of HPV16-positive patients. General study points: Functional assays defining HPV-specific T cells used only two HPV16-positive patients. Candidate HPV-specific clones and E7-related TCR motifs grew in tumor during treatment.

Repertoires were generated with immunoSEQ multiplex PCR, while TCRdb's copy carries only in-frame clones and drops some. The sample has around 33,000 clones, 88% seen once. The V gene end was trimmed by 4 bases and the J gene end by 3 bases; junction bases not matched to a gene: 5. Germline V gives CDR1 MNHEY, CDR2 SMNVEV (reference sequence). The CDR3 length is 15 residues. About this clone: Its antigen is not identified.

The receptor was isolated from a human donor with HPV-associated anogenital cancer. V usage is TRBV27 and J usage is TRBJ2-7, with 11 bases identical to TRBD2. Sequencing was performed on blood, taken from a patient who underwent chemoradiotherapy. The CDR3, as DNA: TGTGCCAGCAGTTCGGCCGGACTAGCGGGCTACGAGCAGTACTTC. As protein: CASSSAGLAGYEQYF.